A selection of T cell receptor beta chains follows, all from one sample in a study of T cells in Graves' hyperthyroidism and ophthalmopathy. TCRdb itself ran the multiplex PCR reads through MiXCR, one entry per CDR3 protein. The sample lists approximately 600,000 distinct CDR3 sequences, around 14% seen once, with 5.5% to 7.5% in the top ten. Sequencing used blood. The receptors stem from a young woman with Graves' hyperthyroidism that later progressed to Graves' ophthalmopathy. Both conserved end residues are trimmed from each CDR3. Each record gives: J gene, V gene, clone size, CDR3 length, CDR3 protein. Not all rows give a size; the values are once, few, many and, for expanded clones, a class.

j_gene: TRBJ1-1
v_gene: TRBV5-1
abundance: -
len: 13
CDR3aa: ASKAAALMNTEAF

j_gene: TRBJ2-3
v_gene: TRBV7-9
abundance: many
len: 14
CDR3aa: ASSYRTSGSTDTQY

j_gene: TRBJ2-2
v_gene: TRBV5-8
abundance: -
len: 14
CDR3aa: ASSNFRTRALGELF

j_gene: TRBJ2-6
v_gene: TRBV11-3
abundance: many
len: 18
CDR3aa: ASSLDLGVAASSGANVLT

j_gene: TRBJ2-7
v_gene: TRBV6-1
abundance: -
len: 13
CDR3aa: ASSIYGQGADEQY

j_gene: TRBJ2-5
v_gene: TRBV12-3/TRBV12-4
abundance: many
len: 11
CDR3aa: ASSFSWLGHRH

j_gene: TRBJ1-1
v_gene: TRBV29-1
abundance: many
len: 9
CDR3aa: SVGMNTEAF

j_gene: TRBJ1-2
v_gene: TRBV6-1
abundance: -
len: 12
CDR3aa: ASSDGGAVYGYT

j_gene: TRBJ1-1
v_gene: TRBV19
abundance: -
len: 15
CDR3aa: ASRPVPGQSLNTEAF

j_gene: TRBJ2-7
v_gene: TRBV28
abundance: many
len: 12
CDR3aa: ASSLGSGRDGQY

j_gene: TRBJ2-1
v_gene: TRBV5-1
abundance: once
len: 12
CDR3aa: ASSLERRDNEQF

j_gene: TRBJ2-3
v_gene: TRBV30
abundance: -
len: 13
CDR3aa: AWSVGLSLTDTQY

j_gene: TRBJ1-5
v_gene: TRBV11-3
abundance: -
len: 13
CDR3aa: ASSQDGRWDQPQH

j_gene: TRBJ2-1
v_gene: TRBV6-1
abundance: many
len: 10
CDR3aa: ASTAPYNEQF

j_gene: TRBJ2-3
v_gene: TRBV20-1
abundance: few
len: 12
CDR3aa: SAPTDGATDTQY

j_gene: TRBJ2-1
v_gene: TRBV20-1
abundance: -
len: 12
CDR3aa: SASGEDSYNEQF

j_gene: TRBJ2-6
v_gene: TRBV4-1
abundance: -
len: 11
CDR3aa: ASSQIGANVLT

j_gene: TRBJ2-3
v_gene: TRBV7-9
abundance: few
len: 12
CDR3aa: ASSLESSTDTQY

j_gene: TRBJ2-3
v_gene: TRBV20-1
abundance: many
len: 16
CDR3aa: SARDLFGRIMEGDTQY

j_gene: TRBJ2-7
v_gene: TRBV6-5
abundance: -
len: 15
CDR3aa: ASRAGTGGIYTYEQY

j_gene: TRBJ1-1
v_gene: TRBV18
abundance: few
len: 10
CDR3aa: ASSPGGGEAF

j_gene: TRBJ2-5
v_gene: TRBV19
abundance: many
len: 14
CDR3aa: ASSVGLAGLQETQY

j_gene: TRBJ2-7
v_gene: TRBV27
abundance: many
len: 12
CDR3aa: ASSSTGGANEQY

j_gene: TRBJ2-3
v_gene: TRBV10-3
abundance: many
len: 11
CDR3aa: AIMPGATDTQY

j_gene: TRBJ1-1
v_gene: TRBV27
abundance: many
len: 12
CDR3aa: ASSWGQSNTEAF

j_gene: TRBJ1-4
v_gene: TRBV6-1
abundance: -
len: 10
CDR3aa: ASSIDREKLF

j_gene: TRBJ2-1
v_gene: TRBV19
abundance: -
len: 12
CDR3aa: ASRHGTAANEQF

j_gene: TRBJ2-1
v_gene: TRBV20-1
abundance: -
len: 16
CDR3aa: SARVAGGRPISYNEQF

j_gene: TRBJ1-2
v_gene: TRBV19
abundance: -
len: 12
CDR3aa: ASSIVGGDYGYT

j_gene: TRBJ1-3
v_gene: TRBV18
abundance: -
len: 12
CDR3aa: ASSTGGSGNTTY

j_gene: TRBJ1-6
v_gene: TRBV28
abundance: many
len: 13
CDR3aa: ASSLWTVGYSPLH

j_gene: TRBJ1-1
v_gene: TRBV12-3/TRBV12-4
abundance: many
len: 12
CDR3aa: ASSFAGGVTEAF

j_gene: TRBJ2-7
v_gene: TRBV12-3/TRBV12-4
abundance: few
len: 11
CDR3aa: ASGDRASYEQY

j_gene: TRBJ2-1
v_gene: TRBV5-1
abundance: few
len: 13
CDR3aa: ASALAGGGNNEQF

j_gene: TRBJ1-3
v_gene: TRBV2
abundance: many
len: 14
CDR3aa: ASSEGQINSGNTIY

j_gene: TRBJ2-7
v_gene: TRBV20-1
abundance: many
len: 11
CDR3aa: SAIAGDYYEQY

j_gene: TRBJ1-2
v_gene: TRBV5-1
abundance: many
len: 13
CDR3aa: ASSPPGTDNYGYT

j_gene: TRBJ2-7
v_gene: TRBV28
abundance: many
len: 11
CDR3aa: ASEANRGHEQY

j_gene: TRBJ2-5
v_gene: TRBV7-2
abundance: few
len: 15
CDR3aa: ASSLELAGPRGETQY

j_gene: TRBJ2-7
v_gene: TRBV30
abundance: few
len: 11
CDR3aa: AWSGTNSYEQY

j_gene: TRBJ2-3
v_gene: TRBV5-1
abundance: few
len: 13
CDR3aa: ASSSSTASTDTQY

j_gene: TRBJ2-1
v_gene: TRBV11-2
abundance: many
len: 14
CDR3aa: ASSLGTSISYNEQF

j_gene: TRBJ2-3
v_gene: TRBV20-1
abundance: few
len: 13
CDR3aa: STPRGVHSADTQY